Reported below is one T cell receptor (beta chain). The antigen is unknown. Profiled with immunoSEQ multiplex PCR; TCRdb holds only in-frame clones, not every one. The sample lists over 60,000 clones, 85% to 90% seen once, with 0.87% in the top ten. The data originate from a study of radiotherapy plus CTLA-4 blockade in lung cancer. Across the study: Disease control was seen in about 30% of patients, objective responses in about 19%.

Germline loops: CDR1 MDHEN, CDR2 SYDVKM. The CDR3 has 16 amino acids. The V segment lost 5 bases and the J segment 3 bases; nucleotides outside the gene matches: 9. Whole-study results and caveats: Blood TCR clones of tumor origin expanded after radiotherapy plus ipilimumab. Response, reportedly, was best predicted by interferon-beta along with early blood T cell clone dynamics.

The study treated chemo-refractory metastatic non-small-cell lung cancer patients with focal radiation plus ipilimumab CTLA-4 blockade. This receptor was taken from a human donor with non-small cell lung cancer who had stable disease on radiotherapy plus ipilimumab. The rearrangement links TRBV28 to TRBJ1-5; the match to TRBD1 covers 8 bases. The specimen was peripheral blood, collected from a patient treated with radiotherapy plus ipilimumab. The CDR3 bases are TGTGCCAGCAGTCGGACAGGGTCAAGTCCCAATCAGCCCCAGCATTTT. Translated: CASSRTGSSPNQPQHF.